This T cell receptor beta chain was identified in a study of T cells in Graves' hyperthyroidism and ophthalmopathy. Regarding the study as a whole: Blood shared most expanded thyroid clonotypes above 0.001.

The CDR3 extends over 15 amino acids. Germline CDR1 is DFQATT and CDR2 is SNEGSKA (reference sequence). Trimming took 5 bases from V and 3 from J; bases not matched to a gene: 5. Amplification of TCR beta CDR3 regions was performed using RNA transcripts as template. With the HTBI primer set, the TCR CDR3 went through a first round of RT-PCR. TCRdb re-derived calls from the multiplex PCR reads in MiXCR, one entry per CDR3 protein. The sample lists approximately 98,000 distinct CDR3 sequences, 35% to 45% occurring once. A remark on this clonotype: Its antigen is still unknown.

The source material was peripheral blood or thyroid tissue (not recorded which). This chain links TRBV20-1 with TRBJ2-7; the match to TRBD2 covers 15 bases. The source of this sequence is a woman aged 25-40 years with Graves' hyperthyroidism. CDR3 DNA sequence: TGCAGTGCTCCAGGGACTAGCGGGAGGTACTACGAGCAGTACTTC. This translates into CSAPGTSGRYYEQYF.